Each of the 18 T cell receptor beta chains below was sequenced from the same sample in a study of T cells of healthy individuals. MiXCR, run by TCRdb on the 5' RACE reads, gives a single entry per CDR3 protein. The table shows some 85,000 distinct CDR3 sequences, with about 4.8% occurring only once. These TCRs come from a female donor in good health.

The J gene is TRBJ1-1, the V gene TRBV2; tentatively, D is TRBD1 (5 bases). Germline values: CDR1 SNHLY, CDR2 FYNNEI. The CDR3 consists of 11 residues. V was trimmed by 6 bases and J by 8 bases, leaving 10 bases between them. Written as DNA, the CDR3 is TGTGCCAGCAGCATGGGGCGAGAAGCTTTCTTT. Its protein product is CASSMGREAFF.

V gene TRBV19 combines with J gene TRBJ2-1, with 7 bases that match TRBD1. V dropped 4 bases and J dropped 5; count of bases not matched to a gene: 5. The CDR3 length is 14 residues. CDR1 and CDR2 from the germline V gene are LNHDA and SQIVND (reference sequence). CDR3 in DNA: TGTGCCAGTAGTACAGGGGGTTGGAACAATGAGCAGTTCTTC. Protein product: CASSTGGWNNEQFF.

In this sample, this clonotype turned up many times. The V call is TRBV29-1, the J call TRBJ1-5; 9 nucleotides agree with TRBD1. Germline V lookup: CDR1 SQVTM, CDR2 ANQGSEA. This CDR3 is 14 amino acids long. V dropped 4 bases and J dropped 0; count of bases not matched to a gene: 1. The CDR3 coding sequence is TGCAGCGTTGGGACAGGGGATAGCAATCAGCCCCAGCATTTT. The encoded protein is CSVGTGDSNQPQHF.

The chain employs TRBV12-5 and TRBJ2-1; tentative D call: TRBD2 (5 bases). V was trimmed by 6 bases and J by 0 bases, leaving 15 bases between them. The CDR3 spans 16 residues. CDR1 LGHNT and CDR2 FRNRAP come from the germline V gene. CDR3 sequence reads: CASGAEGAPSYNEQFF. In DNA, the CDR3 is TGTGCTAGTGGCGCAGAGGGTGCCCCCTCCTACAATGAGCAGTTCTTC.

Details on this clonotype: This may arise from a read error, as a much more abundant clone is one base away. The chain joins TRBV27 to TRBJ2-3; a possible D gene is TRBD1 (5 bases). Trimming removed 0 bases from V and 2 bases from J, with 9 bases in between. This CDR3 is built from 15 residues. Germline V lookup: CDR1 MNHEY, CDR2 SMNVEV (reference sequence). In nucleotides, the CDR3 is TGTGCCAGCAGTTTATCTGGGGCGGACACAGATACGCAGTATTTT. Translated, it gives CASSLSGADTDTQYF.

The sample holds many counts of this clonotype. CDR3 bases: TGTGCCAGCAGCTTAACGGTGGGCCCCAATTCGGAAGCTTTCTTT. It translates to CASSLTVGPNSEAFF. The rearrangement uses TRBV7-3 and TRBJ1-1; D not resolved. The V gene's germline CDR1 is SGHTA and CDR2 FQGTGA. The CDR3 is 15 residues long. Deletions cut 0 bases from V and 8 bases from J, with 16 bases between. The full variable domain, its missing parts supplied by reference TRBV7-3 and TRBJ1-1, is GAGVSQTPSNKVTEKGKYVELRCDPISGHTALYWYRQSLGQGPEFLIYFQGTGAADDSGLPNDRFFAVRPEGSVSTLKIQRTERGDSAVYLCASSLTVGPNSEAFFGQGTRLTVV.

This clonotype was observed many times. The genes are TRBV4-1 and TRBJ2-3; D is tentatively TRBD1 or TRBD2 (6 bases each). CDR1 is MGHRA and CDR2 is YSYEKL in the germline V gene. Trimming took off 1 base at V and 4 bases at J, with 12 bases between the two ends. The CDR3 has 15 residues. The CDR3 here is CASSQGRGVPDTQYF. In nucleotides, the CDR3 is TGCGCCAGCAGCCAAGGAAGGGGGGTGCCAGATACGCAGTATTTT.

The chain combines TRBV4-3 with TRBJ1-3; D remains unclear. The CDR3 length is 17 residues. Deletions cut 5 bases from V and 0 bases from J, with 17 bases between. Germline V gene sequence: CDR1 LGHNA, CDR2 YSLEER. CDR3 amino acids: CASSNGQAGSSGNTIYF. CDR3 nucleotide sequence: TGCGCCAGCAGCAACGGGCAGGCGGGAAGCTCTGGAAACACCATATATTTT.

This chain connects TRBV4-3 to TRBJ2-3, with 9 positions matching TRBD2. Looked up from germline, CDR1 is LGHNA and CDR2 is YSLEER. V shed 8 bases, J shed 1 base, and the junction held 7 bases outside the gene matches. This CDR3 is 15 amino acids long. The CDR3 region is CASSYSGSRTDTQYF. The CDR3 DNA reads as TGCGCCAGCTCGTATAGCGGGAGTCGCACAGATACGCAGTATTTT.

This clonotype came up many times. The J gene is TRBJ2-1, the V gene TRBV6-2 or TRBV6-3; 10 bases are a match to TRBD2. The germline V gene has CDR1 MNHEY and CDR2 SVGEGT. The CDR3 has 15 residues. V shed 7 bases, J shed 7 bases, and the junction held 10 bases outside the gene matches. CDR3 sequence reads: CASTGNSGRMNEQFF. In DNA form, the CDR3 reads TGTGCCAGCACCGGAAATAGCGGGAGGATGAATGAGCAGTTCTTC.

The CDR3, as DNA: TGTGCCAGCAGCTCGGGTAACAGGGTGAATGAGCAGTTCTTC. Protein: CASSSGNRVNEQFF. V is TRBV7-2 and J is TRBJ2-1; maybe TRBD1 (6 bases). CDR1 and CDR2 from the germline V gene are SGHTA and FQGNSA. The CDR3 spans 14 residues. Trimming left V 4 bases short and J 7 bases short, with 14 bases between.

This clonotype was recorded many times. The V gene is TRBV7-9, the J gene TRBJ2-7; TRBD1 agrees at 8 bases. CDR3 length equals 16 residues. Trimming cost V 0 bases and J 5 bases; bases outside gene matches: 9. The V gene's germline CDR1 is SEHNR and CDR2 FQNEAQ (reference sequence). The CDR3 here is CASSLASTGDYDEQYF. The CDR3 region has the DNA TGTGCCAGCAGCTTAGCTTCGACAGGGGATTACGACGAGCAGTACTTC.

The chain links TRBV6-1 to TRBJ2-6; 10 bases map to TRBD2. The CDR3 sequence is 19 residues long. V was pared by 4 bases and J by 0 bases, with 9 bases of the junction left unmatched. CDR1 and CDR2 (germline): MNHNS, SASEGT. The CDR3 DNA reads as TGTGCCAGCAGTGGACCGGGACTAGCGCCTTACTCTGGGGCCAACGTCCTGACTTTC. Its protein is CASSGPGLAPYSGANVLTF.

At least ten counts were recorded for this clonotype. The J gene is TRBJ2-7, the V gene TRBV20-1; no reliable D call. Between the trimmed V and J ends, which lost 3 bases and 0 bases, there was a span of 15 bases. This CDR3 is 15 amino acids long. Germline V CDR1 and CDR2: DFQATT, SNEGSKA (reference sequence). CDR3 nucleotide sequence: TGCAGTGCTAGGGCCGTAGACGATTACTCCTACGAGCAGTACTTC. Its translation is CSARAVDDYSYEQYF.

This clonotype was seen a handful of times. The rearrangement links TRBV18 to TRBJ2-6, with no clear D. Trimming took off 3 bases at V and 1 base at J, with 7 bases between the two ends. Germline V lookup: CDR1 KGHSH, CDR2 LQKENI. CDR3 size: 15 residues. The CDR3: CASSPPVSGANVLTF. CDR3 DNA sequence: TGTGCCAGCTCACCTCCGGTATCTGGGGCCAACGTCCTGACTTTC.

This clonotype was found many times. DNA of the CDR3: TGTGCCAGCACCCTTCCTCGCCTAGGTGGCACTGAAGCTTTCTTT. It codes for CASTLPRLGGTEAFF. The chain couples TRBV6-2 or TRBV6-3 to TRBJ1-1; D not resolved. Between the trimmed V and J ends, which lost 7 bases and 4 bases, there was a span of 19 bases. The CDR3 runs 15 residues. Germline lookup yields CDR1 MNHEY and CDR2 SVGEGT.

This chain joins TRBV6-2 or TRBV6-3 and TRBJ2-3; unclear D gene. The germline V gene encodes CDR1 MNHEY and CDR2 SVGEGT. Trimming removed 2 bases at V and 4 bases at J, with 7 bases between. This CDR3 comprises 13 residues. CDR3 sequence (DNA): TGTGCCAGCAGTTACGGTAGGCCAGATACGCAGTATTTT. It specifies CASSYGRPDTQYF.

This clonotype showed up many times. The rearrangement links TRBV4-3 to TRBJ1-2; D is perhaps TRBD1 (6 bases). The germline V gene has CDR1 LGHNA and CDR2 YSLEER. The CDR3 loop spans 16 amino acids. Trimming took 0 bases from V and 1 from J, leaving 12 bases between them. The CDR3, as DNA: TGCGCCAGCAGCCAAGATAGGACAGACAATAACTATGGCTACACCTTC. Protein product: CASSQDRTDNNYGYTF.